This T cell receptor (beta chain) is from a study of blood T cell repertoires in COVID-19. In the study overall: Collection of acute and convalescent COVID-19 samples took place in the United States, Italy and Spain. The analysed material was cDNA or gDNA that came from T cells, B-cell-depleted T cells, or PBMCs.

Assay used: immunoSEQ multiplex PCR; TCRdb lists only in-frame clones, some missing. The sample carries about 140,000 clones, roughly four fifths recorded once. This receptor was taken from a woman between 50 and 59 years old with acute COVID-19. The sequencing input was PBMCs or T cells enriched from blood (not recorded which).

The CDR3 nucleotides read TGCGCCAGCAGCTTGATGGGCGGGACCTCCTACAATGAGCAGTTCTTC. Translated: CASSLMGGTSYNEQFF. The chain joins TRBV5-1 to TRBJ2-1; a weak D match, TRBD2 (6 bases). CDR3 length: 16 residues. Germline V gives CDR1 SGHRS, CDR2 YFSETQ. The V and J ends lost 1 base and 0 bases respectively, with 11 bases between them.